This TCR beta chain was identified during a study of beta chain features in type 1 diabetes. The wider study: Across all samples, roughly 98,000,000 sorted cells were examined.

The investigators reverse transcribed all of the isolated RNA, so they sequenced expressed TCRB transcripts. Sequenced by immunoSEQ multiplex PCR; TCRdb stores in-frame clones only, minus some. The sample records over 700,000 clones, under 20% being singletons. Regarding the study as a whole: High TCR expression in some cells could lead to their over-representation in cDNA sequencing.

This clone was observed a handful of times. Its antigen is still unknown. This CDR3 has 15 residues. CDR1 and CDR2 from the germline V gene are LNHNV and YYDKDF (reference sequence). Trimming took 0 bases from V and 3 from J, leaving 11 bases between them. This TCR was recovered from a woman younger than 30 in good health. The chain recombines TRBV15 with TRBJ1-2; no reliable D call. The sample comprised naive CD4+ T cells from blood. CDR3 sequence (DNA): TGTGCCACCAGCAGAGACGGGGATTCTTACTATGGCTACACCTTC. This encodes CATSRDGDSYYGYTF.